The source of this T cell receptor beta chain is a study of blood T cell repertoires in COVID-19. Study-level background: COVID-19 samples from acute and convalescent phases originated in the United States, Italy and Spain.

Profiled with immunoSEQ multiplex PCR; TCRdb holds only in-frame clones, not every one. The table records 60,000 or so clones, 65% to 75% of them present only once. The CDR3 runs 10 residues. Germline-derived CDR1 and CDR2 are KGHDR and SFDVKD. A word on this clone: An end of the junction does not agree with germline; a read error may underlie this.

The source material was peripheral blood. The TCR originated in a woman aged 80 or over with acute or convalescent COVID-19. The gene calls are TRBV24-1 and TRBJ1-4; 7 bases map to TRBD1. The CDR3 DNA reads TGTGCCACCAGTGGAAGGGACAGTACTTTT. Translated: CATSGRDSTF.